This T cell receptor (beta chain) was identified in a study of T-cell memory formation after mild COVID-19. Findings and limits, study-wide: There were some responding clones in pre-infection memory, which suggested that cross-reactive memory had joined.

Concerning this clonotype itself: Its target is unknown.

V was shortened by 0 bases and J by 0 bases, with 10 bases between the two germline ends. Germline-derived CDR1 and CDR2 are SGHRS and YFSETQ. The CDR3 spans 15 residues. TCRdb passed the 5' RACE reads through MiXCR, listing each CDR3 protein once. The table records 470,000 or so distinct CDR3 sequences, under 20% of them present only once. The rearrangement joins TRBV5-1 to TRBJ2-7, with D unresolved. The clonotype comes from a man between 18 and 29 years old who had mild COVID-19 (a few samples of this study predate the infection). Cell type and time point are not known. Sequencing was done on a sample of PBMCs or a T cell subset sorted from them (not recorded which). The CDR3 nucleotides are TGCGCCAGCAGCTTGGACCCTATCGACTCCTACGAGCAGTACTTC. Amino acids: CASSLDPIDSYEQYF.